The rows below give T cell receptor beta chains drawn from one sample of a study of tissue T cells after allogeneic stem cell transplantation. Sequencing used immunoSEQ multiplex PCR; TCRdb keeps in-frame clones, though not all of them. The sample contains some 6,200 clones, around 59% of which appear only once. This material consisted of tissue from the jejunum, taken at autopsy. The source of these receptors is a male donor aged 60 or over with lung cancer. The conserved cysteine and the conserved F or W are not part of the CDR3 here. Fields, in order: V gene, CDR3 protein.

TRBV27,ASSEEAGRSEAF
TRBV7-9,ASSFGDRGNTEAF
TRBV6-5,ASSYTDRAYEQY
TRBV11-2,ASNPGGGELF
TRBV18,ASSPNTEAF
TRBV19,ASRGGLSDTQY
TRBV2,ASSEAAPGGNSPLH
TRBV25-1,ASSDPRASTGAHYGYT
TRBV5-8,ASSSNYEQY
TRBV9,ASSPGQGRVYGYT
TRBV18,ASSQTGTGATGELF
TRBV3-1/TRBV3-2,ASSQRGRENSPLH
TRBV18,ASSPAGGPHEQY
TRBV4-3,ASSPRGTGSKGNEKLF
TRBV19,ASSTQPGTGRYEQY
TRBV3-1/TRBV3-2,ASSISGGAQSQY
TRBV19,ASNPRDSPFWDYGYT
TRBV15,ATSILGQGGSPLH
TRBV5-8,ASSPYEAPTEAF
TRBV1,TSSQEHRGNSPLH
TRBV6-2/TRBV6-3,ASSYSIPGGEAF
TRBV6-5,ALFDGGKTQY
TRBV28,ASRTFRDSKNIQY
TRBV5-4,ASSTRDRGRDEQY
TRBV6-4,ASSEPPSRTGGEGTEAF
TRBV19,ASSLAGQGRNTIY
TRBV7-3,ASSTSGRGPEQF
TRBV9,ASSVDREDYGYT
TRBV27,ASSFDNLYGYT
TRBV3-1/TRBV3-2,ASSQGSYSGNTIY
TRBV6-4,ASRDKIQGTMNTEAF
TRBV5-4,ASSLRQGTGELF
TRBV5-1,ASQLGTEAF
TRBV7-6,ASSLGKPPGPYNEQF
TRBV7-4,ASSLNTGTTNTGELF
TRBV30,AWSVSPKYEQY
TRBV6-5,ASSISGLGGYT
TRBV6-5,ATLRLEGNNQPQH
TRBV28,ASSRQGASYNSPLH
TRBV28,ASSLLRQARNTIY
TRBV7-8,ASSPRDSSYEQY
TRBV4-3,ASSQTVRQQIQY
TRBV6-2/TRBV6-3,ASSSRGYEQY
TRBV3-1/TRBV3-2,ASSQLGGGFSYNEQF
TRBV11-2,ASSRGTGYEQY
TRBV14,ASSQEKWWGAV
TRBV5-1,ASSSGQPPYNEQF
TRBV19,ASSETAGNQPQH